One and the same sample provided the 13 T cell receptor beta chains below, sequenced in a study of T cell responses to AZD1222 COVID-19 vaccine. Generated by immunoSEQ multiplex PCR, the TCRdb table keeps only in-frame clones and is missing some. This sample has approximately 140,000 clones, with 90% to 95% found just once. Sequenced material: peripheral blood, taken on day 0 of AZD1222 vaccination. The origin of the receptors is an adult in good health.

The J gene is TRBJ2-3, the V gene TRBV6-5, with TRBD2 as a possible D gene (7 bases). The V end was cut by 0 bases, the J end by 3 bases, with 13 bases between. The CDR3 is made up of 16 amino acids. Germline V gives CDR1 MNHEY, CDR2 SVGAGI. The CDR3: CASSYSGRGSTDTQYF. CDR3 in DNA: TGTGCCAGCAGTTACTCGGGGAGGGGGAGTACAGATACGCAGTATTTT.

This clone showed up just a few times. The J gene is TRBJ2-7, the V gene TRBV7-2; 11 bases are shared with TRBD2. This CDR3 is built from 17 residues. V lost 3 bases to trimming and J lost 0 bases; unmatched junction nucleotides: 7. Germline V gene lookup returns CDR1 SGHTA and CDR2 FQGNSA. The CDR3 reads CASSLDTSGGSSYEQYV. In nucleotides, the CDR3 is TGTGCCAGCAGCTTGGATACTAGCGGGGGAAGCTCCTACGAGCAGTACGTC.

The gene calls are TRBV7-9 and TRBJ1-3; the match to TRBD1 covers 7 bases. The ends lost 4 bases at V and 0 bases at J; junction bases unmatched: 6. The CDR3 length is 16 residues. From germline, CDR1 is SEHNR and CDR2 FQNEAQ (reference sequence). For the CDR3, the DNA is TGTGCCAGCAGCTCACGACAGGGCAGCTCTGGAAACACCATATATTTT. Translated: CASSSRQGSSGNTIYF. Full variable domain (missing parts from reference TRBV7-9 and TRBJ1-3): DTGVSQNPRHKITKRGQNVTFRCDPISEHNRLYWYRQTLGQGPEFLTYFQNEAQLEKSRLLSDRFSAERPKGSFSTLEIQRTEQGDSAMYLCASSSRQGSSGNTIYFGEGSWLTVV.

V and J are TRBV4-1 and TRBJ2-1; either TRBD1 or TRBD2 may supply D (5 bases each). With 0 bases removed from V and 4 bases from J, the gap between germline ends came to 10 bases. Germline-derived CDR1 and CDR2 are MGHRA and YSYEKL. The CDR3 loop spans 15 amino acids. The CDR3 reads CASSQEGTEYNEQFF. DNA of the CDR3: TGCGCCAGCAGCCAAGAAGGGACCGAGTACAATGAGCAGTTCTTC.

The chain links TRBV5-4 to TRBJ2-1, with 13 bases fitting TRBD2. Unmatched junction bases numbered 5, after V lost 2 bases and J lost 9 bases. The CDR3 spans 15 residues. Germline assignment: CDR1 SGHNT and CDR2 YYREEE (reference sequence). The CDR3 is CASSFRTSGSTEQFF. The CDR3 region has the DNA TGTGCCAGCAGCTTTCGGACTAGCGGGAGCACTGAGCAGTTCTTC.

Concerning this clone: One end of the junction does not line up with germline, which may come from a read error. This chain joins TRBV29-1 and TRBJ1-2, with TRBD1 matching over 8 bases. The germline gives CDR1 SQVTM, CDR2 ANQGSEA. The CDR3 contains 14 residues. The CDR3 is CSAEILRDRRAYTF. The DNA for the CDR3 is TGCAGCGCTGAAATCCTGAGGGACAGGAGGGCTTACACCTTC. Based on the CDR3 plus reference TRBV29-1 and TRBJ1-2, the full variable domain is SAVISQKPSRDICQRGTSLTIQCQVDSQVTMMFWYRQQPGQSLTLIATANQGSEATYESGFVIDKFPISRPNLTFSTLTVSNMSPEDSSIYLCSAEILRDRRAYTFGSGTRLTVV.

The chain couples TRBV7-3 to TRBJ2-1, with TRBD2 matching 8 bases. V dropped 0 bases and J dropped 7; count of bases not matched to a gene: 8. Germline-derived CDR1 and CDR2 are SGHTA and FQGTGA. The CDR3 is 16 residues long. The CDR3 region has the DNA TGTGCCAGCAGCTTAACTGTGAGCGGGAGCAGAAATGAGCAGTTCTTC. Its protein product is CASSLTVSGSRNEQFF.

The CDR3 spells CASSTGQATYGYTF. The CDR3 DNA reads TGTGCCAGCAGCACCGGACAGGCTACCTATGGCTACACCTTC. The chain employs TRBV5-4 and TRBJ1-2; 7 nucleotides align to TRBD1. The CDR3 length is 14 residues. The V segment lost 4 bases and the J segment 4 bases; nucleotides outside the gene matches: 7. Germline CDR1 and CDR2: SGHNT and YYREEE (reference sequence).

The rearrangement links TRBV4-2 to TRBJ2-2; D may match TRBD1 or TRBD2 (5 bases each). The CDR3 is made up of 17 amino acids. V lost 2 bases, J lost 3 bases, and 16 bases lay in between. Germline CDR1 LGHNA, CDR2 YNFKEQ. DNA of the CDR3: TGTGCCAGCAGCCAATGGGGGTCGGGGTCAGACACCGGGGAGCTGTTTTTT. Amino acid sequence: CASSQWGSGSDTGELFF.

This clone was recorded once. This chain connects TRBV7-2 to TRBJ1-2; TRBD1 is a possible D gene (6 bases). The CDR3 contains 14 residues. CDR1 is SGHTA, CDR2 FQGNSA, per germline. Trimming shortened V by 8 bases and J by 8 bases, and 21 bases separated the two germline ends. The CDR3 here is CASSPGATRQGYTF. In DNA form, the CDR3 reads TGTGCCAGCTCTCCGGGGGCCACCCGCCAAGGCTACACCTTC. Filled out from reference TRBV7-2 and TRBJ1-2, the complete variable domain reads GAGVSQSPSNKVTEKGKDVELRCDPISGHTALYWYRQSLGQGLEFLIYFQGNSAPDKSGLPSDRFSAERTGGSVSTLTIQRTQQEDSAVYLCASSPGATRQGYTFGSGTRLTVV.

The chain uses TRBV25-1 and TRBJ1-2, with D unclear. The CDR3 loop spans 14 amino acids. Per the germline V gene, CDR1 is MGHDK and CDR2 is SYGVNS. V was clipped by 3 bases and J by 4 bases, with 12 bases between them. Here the CDR3 DNA reads TGTGCCAGCAGTGACGCTTTTGTGAGCTATGGCTACACCTTC. Its protein is CASSDAFVSYGYTF.

The chain employs TRBV5-1 and TRBJ1-4; maybe TRBD1 (6 bases). The CDR3 loop spans 15 amino acids. Trimming removed 1 base at V and 4 bases at J, with 11 bases between. In germline, CDR1 is SGHRS, CDR2 YFSETQ. The CDR3 sequence: CASSLRGADNEKLFF. As DNA, the CDR3 is TGCGCCAGCAGCTTGAGGGGGGCTGATAATGAAAAACTGTTTTTT.

The chain is built from TRBV5-1 and TRBJ2-5; TRBD1 aligns across 7 bases. Trimming removed 4 bases from V and 2 bases from J; junction bases left unmatched: 5. The length of the CDR3 is 14 residues. Germline values: CDR1 SGHRS, CDR2 YFSETQ. The CDR3 is CASSPGQQQETQYF. CDR3 nucleotide sequence: TGCGCCAGCAGCCCGGGACAGCAACAAGAGACCCAGTACTTC. The entire variable domain, with the rest obtained from reference TRBV5-1 and TRBJ2-5, is as follows: KAGVTQTPRYLIKTRGQQVTLSCSPISGHRSVSWYQQTPGQGLQFLFEYFSETQRNKGNFPGRFSGRQFSNSRSEMNVSTLELGDSALYLCASSPGQQQETQYFGPGTRLLVL.